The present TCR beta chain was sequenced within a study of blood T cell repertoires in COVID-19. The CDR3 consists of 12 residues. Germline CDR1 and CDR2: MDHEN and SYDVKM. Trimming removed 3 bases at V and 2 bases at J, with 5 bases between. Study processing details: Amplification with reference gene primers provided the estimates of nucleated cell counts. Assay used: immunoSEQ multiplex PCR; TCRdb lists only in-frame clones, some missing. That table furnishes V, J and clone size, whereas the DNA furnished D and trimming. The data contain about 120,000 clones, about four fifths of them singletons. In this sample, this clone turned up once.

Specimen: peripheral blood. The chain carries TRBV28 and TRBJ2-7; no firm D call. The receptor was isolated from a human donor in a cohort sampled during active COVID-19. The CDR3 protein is CASSFRAYEQYF. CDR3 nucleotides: TGTGCCAGCAGTTTCCGAGCCTACGAGCAGTACTTC.